This T cell receptor (beta chain) comes out of a study of response to subunit inactivated influenza vaccine. A few counts support this clonotype. The V and J ends lost 6 bases and 3 bases respectively, with 21 bases between them. CDR3 length: 17 amino acids. Germline CDR1 reads MNHNS; CDR2 reads SASEGT. A single record per CDR3 protein comes from TCRdb applying MiXCR to the RT-PCR reads. The repertoire holds around 760,000 distinct CDR3 sequences, with around 13% as singletons. The sequenced sample was PBMCs from blood, obtained 14 to 15 days before vaccination. This chain connects TRBV6-1 to TRBJ2-1; D not resolved. The source is a man in his forties or fifties who received an inactivated influenza vaccine. CDR3 coding DNA: TGTGCCAGCAGCAAAAGCACCAGGACCCCGGGCTACAATGAGCAGTTCTTC. Its protein product is CASSKSTRTPGYNEQFF.